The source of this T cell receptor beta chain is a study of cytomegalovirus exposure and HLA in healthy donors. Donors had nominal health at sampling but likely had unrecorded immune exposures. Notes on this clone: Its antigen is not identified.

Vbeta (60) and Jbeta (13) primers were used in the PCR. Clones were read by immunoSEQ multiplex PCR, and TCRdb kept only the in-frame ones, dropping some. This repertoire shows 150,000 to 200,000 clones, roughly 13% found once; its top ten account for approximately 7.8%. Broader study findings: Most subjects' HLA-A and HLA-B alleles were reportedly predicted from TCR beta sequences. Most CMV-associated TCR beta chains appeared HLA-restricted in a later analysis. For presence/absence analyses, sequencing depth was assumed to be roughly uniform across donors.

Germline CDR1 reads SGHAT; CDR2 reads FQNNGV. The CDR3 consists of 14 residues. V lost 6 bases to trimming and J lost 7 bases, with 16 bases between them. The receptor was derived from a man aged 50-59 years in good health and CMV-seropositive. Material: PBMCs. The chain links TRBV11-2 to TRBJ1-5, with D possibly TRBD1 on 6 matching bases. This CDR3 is CASSSQGGEQPQHF. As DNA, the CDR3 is TGTGCCAGCAGTTCACAGGGTGGGGAACAGCCCCAGCATTTT.